The subject of this entry is one T cell receptor (beta chain). Its antigen is currently unknown. Looked up from germline, CDR1 is SNHLY and CDR2 is FYNNEI. V was pared by 6 bases and J by 3 bases, with 11 bases between. CDR3 length: 13 residues. CD4+ cells of the naive, central memory, regulatory and stem cell-like memory types were sorted via CD45RO/CCR7/CD25/CD127/CD95/CD27. The entry originates in a study of beta chain features in type 1 diabetes. Study in general: Examined across all samples were some 110 million sorted cells. The study's findings and limits: Shorter templates may be favored by PCR, equally so in patients and controls. Within patients, naive, central memory and Treg TCRB repertoires seemed more similar than within healthy donors.

The isolated RNA, all of it, was reverse transcribed, so expressed TCRB transcripts were what got sequenced. Method: immunoSEQ multiplex PCR; TCRdb's copy keeps in-frame clones and lacks some. This table holds tens of thousands of clones, 30% to 35% found once. The rearrangement joins TRBV2 to TRBJ2-5, with D perhaps matching TRBD1 (5 bases). Sequences were obtained from stem cell memory CD4+ T cells from blood. The origin of this receptor is a woman between 18 and 29 years old in good health. In nucleotides, the CDR3 is TGTGCCAGCAGCTCCGTCAGGGAAGAGACCCAGTACTTC. Translation: CASSSVREETQYF.